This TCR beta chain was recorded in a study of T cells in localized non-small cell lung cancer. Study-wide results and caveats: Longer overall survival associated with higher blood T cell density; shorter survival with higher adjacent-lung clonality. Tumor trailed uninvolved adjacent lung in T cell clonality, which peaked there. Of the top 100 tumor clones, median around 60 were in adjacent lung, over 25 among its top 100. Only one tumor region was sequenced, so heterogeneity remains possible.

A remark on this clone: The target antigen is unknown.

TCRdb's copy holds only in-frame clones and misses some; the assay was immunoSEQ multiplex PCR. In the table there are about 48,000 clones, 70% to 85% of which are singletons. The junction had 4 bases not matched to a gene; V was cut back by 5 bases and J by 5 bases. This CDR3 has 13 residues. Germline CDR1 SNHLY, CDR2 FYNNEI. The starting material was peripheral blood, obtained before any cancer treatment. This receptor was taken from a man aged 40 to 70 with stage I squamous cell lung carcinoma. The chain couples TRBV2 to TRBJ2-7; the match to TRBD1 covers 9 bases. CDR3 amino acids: CASSSTGGNEQYF. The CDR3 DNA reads TGTGCCAGCAGTTCCACAGGGGGCAACGAGCAGTACTTC. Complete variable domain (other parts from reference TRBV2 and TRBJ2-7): EPEVTQTPSHQVTQMGQEVILRCVPISNHLYFYWYRQILGQKVEFLVSFYNNEISEKSEIFDDQFSVERPDGSNFTLKIRSTKLEDSAMYFCASSSTGGNEQYFGPGTRLTVT.